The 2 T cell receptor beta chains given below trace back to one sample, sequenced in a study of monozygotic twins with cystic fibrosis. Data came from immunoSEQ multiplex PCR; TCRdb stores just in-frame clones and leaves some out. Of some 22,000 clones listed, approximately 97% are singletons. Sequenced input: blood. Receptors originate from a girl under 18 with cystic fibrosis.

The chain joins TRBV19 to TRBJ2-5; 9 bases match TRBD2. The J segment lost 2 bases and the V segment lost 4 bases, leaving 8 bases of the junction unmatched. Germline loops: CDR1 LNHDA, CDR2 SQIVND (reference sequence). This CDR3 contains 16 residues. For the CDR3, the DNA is TGTGCCAGTAGTAGCCCTAGCGGGAACCTACAAGAGACCCAGTACTTC. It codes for CASSSPSGNLQETQYF.

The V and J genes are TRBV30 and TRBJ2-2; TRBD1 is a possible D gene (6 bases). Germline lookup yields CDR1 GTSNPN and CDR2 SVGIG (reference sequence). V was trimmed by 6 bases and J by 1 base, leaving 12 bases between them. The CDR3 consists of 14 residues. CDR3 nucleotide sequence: TGTGCCTGCAAACGGACAGTGAACACCGGGGAGCTGTTTTTT. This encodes CACKRTVNTGELFF.